A selection of T cell receptor beta chains follows, all from one sample in a study of T cells in tuberculosis. TCRdb keeps only in-frame clones here, not all; method: immunoSEQ multiplex PCR. The profile covers roughly 34,000 clones, with about 95% appearing a single time and 2% to 3% taken by the ten largest. Source material: PBMCs. The source is a donor aged 5-35 years with latent tuberculosis or without tuberculosis infection. CDR3s include the opening cysteine and the closing phenylalanine or tryptophan. The D gene is left open where the match is weak. Clone sizes are given selectively: once, few, many, or a class where the clone is expanded.

D,J,V,size,CDR3,DNA
TRBD1,TRBJ2-6,TRBV7-6,.,CASSWTGTPSGANVLTF,TGTGCCAGCAGCTGGACAGGGACCCCCTCTGGGGCCAACGTCCTGACTTTC
.,TRBJ2-7,TRBV12-5,.,CASGSGYEQYF,TGTGCTAGTGGTTCCGGTTACGAGCAGTACTTC
TRBD2,TRBJ2-2,TRBV10-1,.,CASSSGTSGYRELFF,TGCGCCAGCAGCTCCGGGACTAGCGGCTACCGGGAGCTGTTTTTT
.,TRBJ2-1,TRBV4-3,.,CASSQDSLLAARDNEQFF,TGCGCCAGCAGCCAAGATAGTTTATTGGCGGCAAGAGATAATGAGCAGTTCTTC
.,TRBJ2-6,TRBV18,.,CASSPLRDLWANVLTF,TGTGCCAGCTCACCGCTACGGGATCTTTGGGCCAACGTCCTGACTTTC
TRBD1,TRBJ1-1,TRBV5-1,.,CASSADRGWDTEAFF,TGCGCCAGCAGCGCGGACAGGGGATGGGACACTGAAGCTTTCTTT
TRBD2,TRBJ2-3,TRBV5-8,.,CASSSGRLAGEGTQYF,TGTGCCAGCAGCTCCGGCCGTTTGGCGGGAGAGGGAACGCAGTATTTT
TRBD2,TRBJ2-5,TRBV7-2,.,CASSLAATSGALLYQETQYF,TGTGCCAGCAGCTTAGCAGCCACTAGCGGGGCGCTATTGTACCAAGAGACCCAGTACTTC
TRBD2,TRBJ2-5,TRBV9,.,CASSVGLAVQETQYF,TGTGCCAGCAGCGTCGGACTAGCGGTACAAGAGACCCAGTACTTC
TRBD1,TRBJ2-2,TRBV27,.,CASGITGQANTGELFF,TGTGCCAGCGGCATCACGGGACAGGCCAACACCGGGGAGCTGTTTTTT
TRBD1,TRBJ1-6,TRBV5-1,few,CASSLAQGDGNSPLHF,TGCGCCAGCAGCTTGGCACAGGGGGATGGTAATTCACCCCTCCACTTT
TRBD2,TRBJ2-7,TRBV9,.,CASSVGSSGYSYEQYF,TGTGCCAGCAGCGTAGGGTCTAGCGGGTACTCCTACGAGCAGTACTTC
TRBD2,TRBJ2-7,TRBV4-2,once,CASSQTSGSSEQYF,TGTGCCAGCAGCCAAACTAGCGGGAGTTCCGAGCAGTACTTC
.,TRBJ1-5,TRBV7-9,once,CASQRGGGSQPQHF,TGTGCGAGTCAAAGAGGGGGGGGATCACAGCCCCAGCATTTT
.,TRBJ2-2,TRBV11-2,.,CASSLVGSFANTGELFF,TGTGCCAGCAGCTTAGTCGGTTCGTTCGCGAACACCGGGGAGCTGTTTTTT
TRBD2,TRBJ2-5,TRBV14,.,CASSQDRAGGWETQYF,TGTGCCAGCAGCCAAGATCGAGCGGGAGGTTGGGAGACCCAGTACTTC
.,TRBJ2-7,TRBV11-2,.,CASSLKSPHGLNSYEQYF,TGTGCCAGCAGCTTAAAGAGCCCGCATGGACTGAACTCCTACGAGCAGTACTTC
TRBD2,TRBJ2-2,TRBV27,.,CASSWGTSAGELFF,TGTGCCAGCAGTTGGGGGACTAGCGCCGGGGAGCTGTTTTTT
.,TRBJ2-5,TRBV15,.,CATSGGRSSGETQYF,TGTGCCACCAGCGGAGGGCGATCTTCGGGGGAGACCCAGTACTTC
.,TRBJ1-2,TRBV5-4,.,CASSLDSGYGYTF,TGTGCCAGCAGCTTGGACAGTGGGTATGGCTACACCTTC
.,TRBJ1-1,TRBV11-2,.,CASSPEAPNMNTEAFF,TGTGCCAGCAGCCCCGAGGCTCCTAACATGAACACTGAAGCTTTCTTT
TRBD1,TRBJ1-1,TRBV7-9,.,CALTGGQMNTEAFF,TGTGCCCTCACTGGGGGACAGATGAACACTGAAGCTTTCTTT
TRBD2,TRBJ2-1,TRBV7-9,.,CASSIRGGLYDEQFF,TGTGCCAGCAGCATTCGCGGGGGACTGTACGATGAGCAGTTCTTC
.,TRBJ1-1,TRBV19,.,CASSILAGMNTEAFF,TGTGCCAGTAGTATACTCGCAGGGATGAACACTGAAGCTTTCTTT
TRBD2,TRBJ2-7,TRBV11-2,.,CASSFGTSGRAGYEQYF,TGTGCCAGCAGCTTCGGGACTAGCGGGAGGGCCGGGTACGAGCAGTACTTC
.,TRBJ1-2,TRBV21-1,.,CASSTKGWQRGRYGYTF,TGTGCCAGCAGCACCAAGGGTTGGCAACGGGGGAGGTATGGCTACACCTTC
TRBD1,TRBJ2-7,TRBV18,.,CASSPTDRREQYF,TGTGCCAGCTCACCAACGGACAGGCGCGAGCAGTACTTC
.,TRBJ2-1,TRBV9,.,CASSVELTSYNEQFF,TGTGCCAGCAGCGTAGAACTAACCTCCTACAATGAGCAGTTCTTC
.,TRBJ1-5,TRBV18,.,CASSPPWQGRGQPQHF,TGTGCCAGCTCACCACCGTGGCAGGGTAGGGGTCAGCCCCAGCATTTT
.,TRBJ2-1,TRBV2,.,CASTEDRYNEQFF,TGTGCCAGCACCGAGGACAGATACAATGAGCAGTTCTTC
TRBD2,TRBJ2-1,TRBV10-2,few,CASGTSDYNEQFF,TGCGCCAGCGGGACTAGCGACTACAATGAGCAGTTCTTC
TRBD2,TRBJ2-7,TRBV29-1,.,CSVVPSGSYEQYF,TGCAGCGTTGTTCCCAGCGGGAGCTACGAGCAGTACTTC
.,TRBJ1-3,TRBV2,.,CASSRILSGNTIYF,TGTGCCAGCAGTCGTATTCTCTCTGGAAACACCATATATTTT
.,TRBJ2-3,TRBV4-2,.,CASSQDKGGPHF,TGTGCCAGCAGCCAAGATAAAGGAGGGCCCCATTTT
TRBD2,TRBJ2-1,TRBV11-3,.,CASSPGTSSYNEQFF,TGTGCCAGCAGCCCCGGGACTAGCTCCTACAATGAGCAGTTCTTC
.,TRBJ1-2,TRBV11-2,.,CASSLFGGYTF,TGTGCCAGCAGCTTATTCGGTGGCTACACCTTC
.,TRBJ2-3,TRBV4-1,.,CASSQGILATSTDTQYF,TGCGCCAGCAGCCAAGGCATATTAGCAACTAGCACAGATACGCAGTATTTT
TRBD1,TRBJ1-2,TRBV15,.,CATSTLTGDYGYTF,TGTGCCACCAGCACTCTCACAGGGGATTATGGCTACACCTTC
.,TRBJ1-2,TRBV7-2,.,CASSMDTINYGYTF,TGTGCCAGCAGCATGGACACAATAAACTATGGCTACACCTTC
TRBD1,TRBJ1-6,TRBV18,.,CASSLTTGINSPLHF,TGTGCCAGCTCACTGACGACAGGGATTAATTCACCCCTCCACTTT
.,TRBJ1-1,TRBV29-1,.,CSGHGQGRTEAFF,TGCAGCGGCCACGGGCAGGGTAGGACTGAAGCTTTCTTT
TRBD1,TRBJ2-7,TRBV18,.,CASSPLFQGATYEQYF,TGTGCCAGCTCACCACTTTTTCAGGGGGCGACCTACGAGCAGTACTTC
TRBD1,TRBJ2-3,TRBV7-8,.,CASSLDRGDTQYF,TGTGCCAGCAGCCTAGACAGGGGGGATACGCAGTATTTT
.,TRBJ2-1,TRBV7-2,.,CASQTGGSSYNEQFF,TGTGCCAGCCAAACCGGGGGTAGCTCCTACAATGAGCAGTTCTTC